This T cell receptor beta chain was captured by sequencing in a study of T cell responses to AZD1222 COVID-19 vaccine. The study's findings and limits: The study reported that nearly half of spike-specific TCRs target unmutated variant regions. No repertoire was sampled before or during the peak T cell response, only after it. Females outnumbered males among donors, who were mostly white British; clonal diversity was possibly underestimated.

Germline-derived CDR1 and CDR2 are MDHEN and SYDVKM. This CDR3 is built from 12 residues. TCRdb's table, derived via immunoSEQ multiplex PCR, lists solely in-frame clones and lacks some. The repertoire holds 150,000 or so clones, with 85% to 95% as singletons. This clone was seen just once. The antigen is unknown. The germline gene is not matched at one end of the junction; a read error may be the cause. Source: peripheral blood, taken on day 0 of AZD1222 vaccination. The rearrangement links TRBV28 to TRBJ1-2; D might be TRBD1 (6 bases). The sequence came from an adult in good health. Here the CDR3 reads CASSLLSGTPHF. The CDR3 DNA reads TGTGCCAGCAGTTTGTTATCGGGGACACCGCACTTC.